This TCR beta chain was recorded in a study of T cell responses to AZD1222 COVID-19 vaccine. TCRdb's table, derived via immunoSEQ multiplex PCR, lists solely in-frame clones and lacks some. The data hold 120,000 or so clones, with roughly 87% observed a single time. Concerning this clone: What it recognizes is unknown.

Study conclusions and caveats: Without day 14 samples, only post-peak T cell repertoires were studied. An increase in Spike-specific TCR breadth and depth was observed after two AZD1222 doses.

Trimming left V 4 bases short and J 5 bases short, with 9 bases between. Germline-derived CDR1 and CDR2 are MGHRA and YSYEKL. CDR3 length: 12 amino acids. The sample here was peripheral blood, taken on day 0 of MenACWY control vaccination. The chain employs TRBV4-1 and TRBJ2-7; D not resolved. The source is an adult in good health. The CDR3 bases are TGCGCCAGCAGCCCGCCAAACAACGAGCAGTACTTC. It codes for CASSPPNNEQYF.